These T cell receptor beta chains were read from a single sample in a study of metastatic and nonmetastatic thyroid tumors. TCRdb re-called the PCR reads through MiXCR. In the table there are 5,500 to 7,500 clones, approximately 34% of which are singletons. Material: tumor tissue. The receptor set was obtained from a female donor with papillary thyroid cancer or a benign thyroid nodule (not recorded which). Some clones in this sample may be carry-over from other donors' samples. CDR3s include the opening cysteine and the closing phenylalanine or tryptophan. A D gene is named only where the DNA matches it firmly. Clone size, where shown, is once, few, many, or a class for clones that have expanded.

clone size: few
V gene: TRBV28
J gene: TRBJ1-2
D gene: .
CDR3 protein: CASSGLPHNYGYTF
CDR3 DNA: TGTGCCAGCAGCGGACTTCCTCATAACTATGGCTACACCTTC

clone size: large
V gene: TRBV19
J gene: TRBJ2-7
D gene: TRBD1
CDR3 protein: CASSIEWDRVYEQYF
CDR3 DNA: TGTGCCAGTAGTATTGAATGGGACAGGGTCTACGAGCAGTACTTC

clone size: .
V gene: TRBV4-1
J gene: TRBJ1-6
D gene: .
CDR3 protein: CASSREGPSATLHF
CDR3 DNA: TGCGCCAGTAGCCGCGAGGGACCCTCGGCAACCCTCCACTTC

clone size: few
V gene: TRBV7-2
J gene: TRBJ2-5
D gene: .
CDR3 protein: CASSIEMGETQYF
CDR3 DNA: TGTGCCAGCAGCATCGAGATGGGAGAGACCCAGTACTTC

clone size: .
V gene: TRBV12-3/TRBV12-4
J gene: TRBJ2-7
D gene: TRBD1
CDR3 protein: CASSFGTVKYEQYF
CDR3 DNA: TGTGCCAGCAGTTTCGGGACAGTCAAATACGAGCAGTACTTC

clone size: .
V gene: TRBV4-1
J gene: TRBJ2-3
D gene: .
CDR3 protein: CASSQGEIAGALLNTQYF
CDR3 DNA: TGCGCCAGCAGCCAAGGGGAGATCGCGGGGGCCCTTTTAAATACGCAGTATTTT

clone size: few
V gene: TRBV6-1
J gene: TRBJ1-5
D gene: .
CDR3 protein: CASSEQGREPQHF
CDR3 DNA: TGTGCCAGCAGTGAACAGGGAAGGGAGCCCCAGCATTTT

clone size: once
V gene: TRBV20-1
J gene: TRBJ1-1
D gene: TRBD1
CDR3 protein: CSARETGGNTEAFF
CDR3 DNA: TGCAGTGCTAGAGAGACAGGGGGGAACACTGAAGCTTTCTTT

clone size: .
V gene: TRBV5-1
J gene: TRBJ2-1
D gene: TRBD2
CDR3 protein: CASSCGTSSVEQFF
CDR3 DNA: TGCGCCAGCAGCTGCGGGACTAGCTCAGTTGAGCAGTTCTTC

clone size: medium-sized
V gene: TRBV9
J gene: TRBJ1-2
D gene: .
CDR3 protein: CASTNGYGYTF
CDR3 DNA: TGTGCCAGCACGAACGGTTATGGCTACACCTTC

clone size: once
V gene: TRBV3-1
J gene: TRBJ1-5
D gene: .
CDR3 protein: CASSQGFGNQPQHF
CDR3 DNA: TGTGCCAGCAGCCAAGGCTTTGGAAATCAGCCCCAGCATTTT

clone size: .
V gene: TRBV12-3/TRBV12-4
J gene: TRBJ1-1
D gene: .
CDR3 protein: CASRPGNTEAFF
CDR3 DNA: TGTGCCAGCCGCCCAGGGAACACTGAAGCTTTCTTT

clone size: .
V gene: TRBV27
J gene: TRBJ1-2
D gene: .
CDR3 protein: CASSLQDSNYGYTF
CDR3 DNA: TGTGCCAGCAGTTTGCAGGACAGTAACTATGGCTACACCTTC

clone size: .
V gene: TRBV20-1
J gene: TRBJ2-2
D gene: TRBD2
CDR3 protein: CSARDLTSGGPGTGELFF
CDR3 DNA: TGCAGTGCTAGAGATCTGACTAGCGGGGGACCCGGGACCGGGGAGCTGTTTTTT

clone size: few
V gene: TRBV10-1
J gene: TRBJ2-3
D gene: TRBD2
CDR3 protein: CASSQSGIGTDTQYF
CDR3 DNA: TGCGCCAGCAGTCAGAGCGGGATCGGAACAGATACGCAGTATTTT

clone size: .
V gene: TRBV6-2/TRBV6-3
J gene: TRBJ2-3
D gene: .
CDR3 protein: CASTYNVGGVTDTQYF
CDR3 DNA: TGTGCCAGCACCTATAACGTGGGGGGTGTTACAGATACGCAGTATTTT

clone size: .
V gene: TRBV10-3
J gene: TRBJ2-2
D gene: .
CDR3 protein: CATRDAGELFF
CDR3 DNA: TGTGCCACCCGGGACGCCGGGGAGCTGTTTTTT

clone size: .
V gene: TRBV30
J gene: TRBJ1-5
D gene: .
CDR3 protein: CALRQGAQPQHF
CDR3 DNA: TGTGCCCTCCGGCAGGGTGCCCAGCCCCAGCATTTT

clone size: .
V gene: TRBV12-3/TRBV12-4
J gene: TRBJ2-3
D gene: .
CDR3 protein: CDSSDGTVRTDTQYF
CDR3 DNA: TGTGACAGCAGTGACGGAACTGTTCGCACAGATACGCAGTATTTT

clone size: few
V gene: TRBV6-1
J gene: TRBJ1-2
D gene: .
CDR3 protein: CASSRGHYYGYTF
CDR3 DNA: TGTGCCAGCAGCCGAGGTCACTACTATGGCTACACCTTC

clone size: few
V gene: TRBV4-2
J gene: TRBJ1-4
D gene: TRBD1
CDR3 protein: CASSQGTGGLEKLLF
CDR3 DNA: TGTGCCAGCAGCCAGGGGACAGGGGGACTTGAAAAACTGCTTTTT

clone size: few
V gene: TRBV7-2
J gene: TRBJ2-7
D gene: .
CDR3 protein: CASSPARYEQYF
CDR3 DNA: TGTGCCAGCAGCCCCGCCCGATACGAGCAGTACTTC

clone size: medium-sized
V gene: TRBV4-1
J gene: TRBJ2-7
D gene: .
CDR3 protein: CASSRDSSYEQYF
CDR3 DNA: TGCGCCAGCAGCCGAGACAGTTCCTACGAGCAGTACTTC

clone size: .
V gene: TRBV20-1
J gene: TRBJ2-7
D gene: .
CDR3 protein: CSVGPGEWVEQYF
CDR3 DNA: TGCAGTGTAGGGCCGGGGGAGTGGGTGGAGCAGTACTTC

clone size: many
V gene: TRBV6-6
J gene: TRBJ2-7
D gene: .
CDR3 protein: CASSYSRGAGVREQYF
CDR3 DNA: TGTGCCAGCAGTTATTCTCGGGGGGCAGGGGTTAGGGAGCAGTACTTC

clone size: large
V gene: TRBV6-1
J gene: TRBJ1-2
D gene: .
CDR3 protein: CASSMTVSANYGYTF
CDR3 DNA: TGTGCCAGCAGTATGACAGTCTCAGCTAACTATGGCTACACCTTC

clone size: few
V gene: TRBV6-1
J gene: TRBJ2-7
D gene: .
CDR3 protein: CAVRDSRSYEQYF
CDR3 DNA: TGTGCCGTTCGGGACTCGCGCTCCTACGAGCAGTACTTC

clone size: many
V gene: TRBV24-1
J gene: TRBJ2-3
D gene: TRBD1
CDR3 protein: CATKDRGLDTQYF
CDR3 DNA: TGTGCCACCAAGGACAGGGGTTTAGATACGCAGTATTTT

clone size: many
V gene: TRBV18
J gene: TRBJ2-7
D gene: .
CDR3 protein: CASSPPQNTYEQYF
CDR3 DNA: TGTGCCAGCTCACCACCTCAGAATACCTACGAGCAGTACTTC

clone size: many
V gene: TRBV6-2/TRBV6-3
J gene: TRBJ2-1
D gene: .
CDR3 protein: CASSYSGTNNEQFF
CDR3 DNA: TGTGCCAGCAGTTACTCAGGTACTAACAATGAGCAGTTCTTC

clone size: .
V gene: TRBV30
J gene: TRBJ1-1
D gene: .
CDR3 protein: CAWIQIGMNTEAFF
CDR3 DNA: TGTGCCTGGATTCAAATAGGGATGAACACTGAAGCTTTCTTT

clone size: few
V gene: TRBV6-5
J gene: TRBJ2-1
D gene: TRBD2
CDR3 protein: CASSYGGVFDEQFF
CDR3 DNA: TGTGCCAGCAGTTACGGGGGGGTGTTCGATGAGCAGTTCTTC

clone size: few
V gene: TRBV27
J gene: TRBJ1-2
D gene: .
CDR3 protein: CASSRGTSTNGYTF
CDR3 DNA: TGTGCCAGCAGCCGAGGGACGAGTACTAATGGCTACACCTTC

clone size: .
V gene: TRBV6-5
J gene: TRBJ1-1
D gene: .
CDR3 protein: CASSCTGRTVAFF
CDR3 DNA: TGTGCCAGCAGTTGTACAGGTCGGACAGTAGCTTTCTTT

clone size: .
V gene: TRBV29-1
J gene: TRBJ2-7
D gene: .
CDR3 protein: CSVVTANSYEQYF
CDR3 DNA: TGCAGCGTTGTTACAGCCAATTCCTACGAGCAGTACTTC

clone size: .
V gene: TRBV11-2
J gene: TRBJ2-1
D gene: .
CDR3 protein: CASSLVTSYNEQFF
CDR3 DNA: TGTGCCAGCAGCTTAGTAACTAGCTACAATGAGCAGTTCTTC

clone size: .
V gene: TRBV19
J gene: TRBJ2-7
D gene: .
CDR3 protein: CASSTGAGYEQYF
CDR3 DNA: TGTGCCAGTAGTACTGGGGCGGGATACGAGCAGTACTTC

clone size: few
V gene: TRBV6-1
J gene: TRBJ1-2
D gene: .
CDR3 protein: CASSLTPEDGYTF
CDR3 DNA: TGTGCCAGCAGTTTAACCCCCGAAGATGGCTACACCTTC

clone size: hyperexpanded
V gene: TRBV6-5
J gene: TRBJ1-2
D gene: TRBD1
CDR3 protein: CASSYAGTGAGNYGYTF
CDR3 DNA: TGTGCCAGCAGTTACGCCGGGACAGGGGCAGGAAACTATGGCTACACCTTC

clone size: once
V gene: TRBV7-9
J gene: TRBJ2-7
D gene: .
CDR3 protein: CASSPQTGEREQYF
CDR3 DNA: TGTGCCAGCAGCCCGCAGACTGGGGAAAGGGAGCAGTACTTC

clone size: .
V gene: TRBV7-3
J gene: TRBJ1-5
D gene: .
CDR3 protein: CASTFSRGANQPQHF
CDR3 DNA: TGTGCCAGCACCTTCTCCCGGGGGGCCAATCAGCCCCAGCATTTT

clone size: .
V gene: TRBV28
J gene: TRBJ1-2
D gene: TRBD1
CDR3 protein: CASSFALGGSGYTF
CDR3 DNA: TGTGCCAGCAGCTTCGCATTAGGGGGCTCAGGCTACACCTTC

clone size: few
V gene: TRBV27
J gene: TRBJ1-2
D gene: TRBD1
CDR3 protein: CASHAGGGGYTF
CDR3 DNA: TGTGCCAGCCATGCAGGGGGCGGCGGCTACACCTTC